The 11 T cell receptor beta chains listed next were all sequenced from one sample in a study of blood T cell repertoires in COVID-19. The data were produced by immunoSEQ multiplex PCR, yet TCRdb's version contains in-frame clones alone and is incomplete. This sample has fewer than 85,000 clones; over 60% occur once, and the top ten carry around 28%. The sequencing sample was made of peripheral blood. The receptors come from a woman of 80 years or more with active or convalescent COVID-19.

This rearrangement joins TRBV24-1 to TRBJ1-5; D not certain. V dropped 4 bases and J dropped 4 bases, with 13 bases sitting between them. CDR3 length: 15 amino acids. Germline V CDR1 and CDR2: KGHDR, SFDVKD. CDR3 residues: CATSDSTYRNQPQHF. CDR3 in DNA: TGTGCCACCAGTGACTCCACATACAGAAATCAGCCCCAGCATTTT.

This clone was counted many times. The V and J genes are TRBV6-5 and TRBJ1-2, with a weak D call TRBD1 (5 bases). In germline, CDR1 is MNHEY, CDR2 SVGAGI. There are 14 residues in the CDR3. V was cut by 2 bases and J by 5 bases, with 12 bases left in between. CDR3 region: CASSYRGIGYGYTF. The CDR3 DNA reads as TGTGCCAGCAGTTACCGGGGGATAGGGTATGGCTACACCTTC.

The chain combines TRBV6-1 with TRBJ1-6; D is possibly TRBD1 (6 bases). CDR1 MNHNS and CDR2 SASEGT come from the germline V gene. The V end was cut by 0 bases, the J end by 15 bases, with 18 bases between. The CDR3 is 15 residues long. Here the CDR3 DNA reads TGTGCCAGCAGTGAAGCGGAAGAACAGGGTTGGGGCCTCCACTTT. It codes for CASSEAEEQGWGLHF.

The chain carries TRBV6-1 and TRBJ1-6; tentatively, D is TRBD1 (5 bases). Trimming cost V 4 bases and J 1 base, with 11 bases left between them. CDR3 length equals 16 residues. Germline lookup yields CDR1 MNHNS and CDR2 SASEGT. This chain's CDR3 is CASSATRGSYNSPLHF. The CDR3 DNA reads TGTGCCAGCAGTGCTACGCGGGGGTCCTATAATTCACCCCTCCACTTT.

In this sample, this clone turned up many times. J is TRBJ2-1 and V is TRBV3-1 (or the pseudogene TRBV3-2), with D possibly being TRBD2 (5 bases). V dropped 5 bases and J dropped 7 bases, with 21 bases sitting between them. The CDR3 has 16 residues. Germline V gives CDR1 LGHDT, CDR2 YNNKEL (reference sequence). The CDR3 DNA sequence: TGTGCCAGCAGCACCTCCGGGGTCCACCTTCCTAATGAGCAGTTCTTC. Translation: CASSTSGVHLPNEQFF.

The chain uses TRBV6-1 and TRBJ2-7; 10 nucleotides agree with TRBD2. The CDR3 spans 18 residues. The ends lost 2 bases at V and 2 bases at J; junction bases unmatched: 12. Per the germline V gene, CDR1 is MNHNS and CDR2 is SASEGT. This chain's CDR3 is CASSERASGGMGTYEQYF. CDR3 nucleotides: TGTGCCAGCAGTGAACGGGCTAGCGGGGGAATGGGTACCTACGAGCAGTACTTC.

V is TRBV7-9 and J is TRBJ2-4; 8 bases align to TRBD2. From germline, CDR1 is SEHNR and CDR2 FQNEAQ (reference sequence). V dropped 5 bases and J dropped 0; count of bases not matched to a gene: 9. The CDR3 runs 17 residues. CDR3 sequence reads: CASSPHFSGVAKNIQYF. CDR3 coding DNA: TGTGCCAGCAGCCCCCACTTTAGCGGGGTAGCCAAAAACATTCAGTACTTC. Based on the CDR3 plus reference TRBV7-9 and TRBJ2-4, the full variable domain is DTGVSQNPRHKITKRGQNVTFRCDPISEHNRLYWYRQTLGQGPEFLTYFQNEAQLEKSRLLSDRFSAERPKGSFSTLEIQRTEQGDSAMYLCASSPHFSGVAKNIQYFGAGTRLSVL.

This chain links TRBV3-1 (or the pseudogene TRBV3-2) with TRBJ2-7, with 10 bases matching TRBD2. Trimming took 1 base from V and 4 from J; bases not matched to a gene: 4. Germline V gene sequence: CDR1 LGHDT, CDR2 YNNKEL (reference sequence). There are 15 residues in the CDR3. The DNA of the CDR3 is TGTGCCAGCAGCCAAGGGGTAGCGGGGGGTTACGAGCAGTACTTC. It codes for CASSQGVAGGYEQYF.

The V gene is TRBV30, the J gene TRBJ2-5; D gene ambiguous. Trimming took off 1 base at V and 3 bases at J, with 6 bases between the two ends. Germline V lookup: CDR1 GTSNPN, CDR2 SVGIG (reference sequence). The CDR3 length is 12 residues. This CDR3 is CAWSAQKETQYF. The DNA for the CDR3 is TGTGCCTGGAGTGCCCAAAAAGAGACCCAGTACTTC. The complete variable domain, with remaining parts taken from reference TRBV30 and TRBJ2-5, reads SQTIHQWPATLVQPVGSPLSLECTVEGTSNPNLYWYRQAAGRGLQLLFYSVGIGQISSEVPQNLSASRPQDRQFILSSKKLLLSDSGFYLCAWSAQKETQYFGPGTRLLVL.

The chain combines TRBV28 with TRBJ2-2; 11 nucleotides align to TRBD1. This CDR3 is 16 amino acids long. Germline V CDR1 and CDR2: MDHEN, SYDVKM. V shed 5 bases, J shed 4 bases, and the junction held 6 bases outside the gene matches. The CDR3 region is CASSPGTGGGTGELFF. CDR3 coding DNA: TGTGCCAGCAGTCCAGGGACAGGGGGAGGCACCGGGGAGCTGTTTTTT.

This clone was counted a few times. CDR3 coding DNA: TGTGCCATTCGAACCCGGGACAGGGGGCCCGAGACTGAAGCTTTCTTT. Translated, it gives CAIRTRDRGPETEAFF. This chain connects TRBV10-3 to TRBJ1-1; TRBD1 matches 12 bases. The CDR3 totals 16 residues. The ends lost 9 bases at V and 5 bases at J; junction bases unmatched: 13. CDR1 is ENHRY and CDR2 is SYGVKD in the germline V gene.